These T cell receptor beta chains were read from a single sample in a study of blood T cell repertoires in COVID-19. Assay used: immunoSEQ multiplex PCR; TCRdb lists only in-frame clones, some missing. This sample has 100,000 to 150,000 clones, with about 85% found just once. The sample taken for sequencing was peripheral blood. The source of these receptors is a man in his fifties or sixties with acute or convalescent COVID-19. The CDR3 runs from the conserved cysteine through the conserved F or W. The order of the fields is V gene, J gene, D gene, clone size, CDR3 protein, CDR3 DNA. A D gene is named only where the DNA matches it firmly. Part of the rows lack a size; the others show once, few, many or a class for expanded clones.

V gene: TRBV5-1
J gene: TRBJ2-2
D gene: -
clone size: once
CDR3 protein: CASSLNHPGTGELFF
CDR3 DNA: TGCGCCAGCAGCTTGAACCATCCCGGTACCGGGGAGCTGTTTTTT

V gene: TRBV5-8
J gene: TRBJ2-3
D gene: TRBD2
clone size: once
CDR3 protein: CASSSSGNTDTQYF
CDR3 DNA: TGTGCCAGCAGCTCTAGCGGGAACACAGATACGCAGTATTTT

V gene: TRBV5-1
J gene: TRBJ1-5
D gene: -
clone size: -
CDR3 protein: CASSLDGYNQPQHF
CDR3 DNA: TGCGCCAGCAGCTTGGACGGGTACAATCAGCCCCAGCATTTT

V gene: TRBV19
J gene: TRBJ2-7
D gene: -
clone size: -
CDR3 protein: CASSVGRDNYEQYF
CDR3 DNA: TGTGCCAGTAGTGTCGGGAGAGACAACTACGAGCAGTACTTC

V gene: TRBV3-1/TRBV3-2
J gene: TRBJ2-7
D gene: TRBD2
clone size: -
CDR3 protein: CASSSSGADYEQYF
CDR3 DNA: TGTGCCAGCAGCAGTAGCGGGGCGGACTACGAGCAGTACTTC

V gene: TRBV19
J gene: TRBJ2-5
D gene: -
clone size: -
CDR3 protein: CASSIMSGSEETQYF
CDR3 DNA: TGTGCCAGTAGTATTATGTCAGGGTCCGAAGAGACCCAGTACTTC

V gene: TRBV21-1
J gene: TRBJ1-5
D gene: -
clone size: -
CDR3 protein: CASRLFTGLWQPQHF
CDR3 DNA: TGTGCCAGCAGGCTATTTACAGGACTATGGCAGCCCCAGCATTTT

V gene: TRBV5-4
J gene: TRBJ2-6
D gene: -
clone size: once
CDR3 protein: CASSLPLQDGANVLTF
CDR3 DNA: TGTGCCAGCAGCTTGCCCCTACAGGATGGGGCCAACGTCCTGACTTTC

V gene: TRBV5-1
J gene: TRBJ2-5
D gene: -
clone size: -
CDR3 protein: CASSLFGGGETQYF
CDR3 DNA: TGCGCCAGCAGCCTTTTCGGGGGTGGAGAGACCCAGTACTTC

V gene: TRBV18
J gene: TRBJ2-7
D gene: -
clone size: -
CDR3 protein: CASSPSTYEQYF
CDR3 DNA: TGTGCCAGCTCACCAAGCACCTACGAGCAGTACTTC

V gene: TRBV28
J gene: TRBJ1-2
D gene: TRBD1
clone size: -
CDR3 protein: CASSRQPLRGLYGYTF
CDR3 DNA: TGTGCCAGCAGTCGTCAACCGTTAAGGGGGCTCTATGGCTACACCTTC

V gene: TRBV5-1
J gene: TRBJ1-1
D gene: TRBD1
clone size: -
CDR3 protein: CASREQGGLTEAFF
CDR3 DNA: TGCGCCAGCAGGGAACAGGGGGGGTTGACTGAAGCTTTCTTT

V gene: TRBV7-2
J gene: TRBJ2-7
D gene: TRBD1
clone size: -
CDR3 protein: CASGDRRDEQYF
CDR3 DNA: TGTGCCAGCGGGGACAGGCGGGACGAGCAGTACTTC

V gene: TRBV7-9
J gene: TRBJ1-2
D gene: TRBD1
clone size: once
CDR3 protein: CASSPRTGIGYTF
CDR3 DNA: TGTGCCAGCAGCCCACGGACAGGGATTGGCTACACCTTC

V gene: TRBV10-3
J gene: TRBJ2-7
D gene: TRBD2
clone size: once
CDR3 protein: CAIGTSGLYEQYF
CDR3 DNA: TGTGCCATCGGGACTAGCGGGCTGTACGAGCAGTACTTC

V gene: TRBV2
J gene: TRBJ1-1
D gene: -
clone size: -
CDR3 protein: CASLYQGPEAFF
CDR3 DNA: TGTGCCAGCCTATATCAGGGCCCTGAAGCTTTCTTT

V gene: TRBV4-1
J gene: TRBJ2-1
D gene: TRBD1
clone size: -
CDR3 protein: CASSQPTGSYNEQFF
CDR3 DNA: TGCGCCAGCAGCCAACCGACAGGGAGCTACAATGAGCAGTTCTTC

V gene: TRBV7-2
J gene: TRBJ2-2
D gene: TRBD2
clone size: -
CDR3 protein: CASSPSGRGLFF
CDR3 DNA: TGTGCCAGCAGCCCTAGCGGCCGGGGGCTGTTTTTT

V gene: TRBV10-3
J gene: TRBJ2-7
D gene: -
clone size: -
CDR3 protein: CAISDGGAYEQYF
CDR3 DNA: TGTGCCATCAGTGATGGCGGGGCCTACGAGCAGTACTTC

V gene: TRBV18
J gene: TRBJ1-5
D gene: TRBD1
clone size: once
CDR3 protein: CASSQGQAPNQPQHF
CDR3 DNA: TGTGCCAGCTCCCAGGGACAGGCGCCCAATCAGCCCCAGCATTTT

V gene: TRBV27
J gene: TRBJ2-1
D gene: TRBD2
clone size: few
CDR3 protein: CASSSTLAGGTGEQFF
CDR3 DNA: TGTGCCAGCAGTTCTACCCTAGCGGGAGGAACAGGTGAGCAGTTCTTC

V gene: TRBV5-1
J gene: TRBJ2-2
D gene: TRBD2
clone size: -
CDR3 protein: CASSASGNTGELFF
CDR3 DNA: TGCGCCAGCAGTGCTAGCGGTAACACCGGGGAGCTGTTTTTT

V gene: TRBV28
J gene: TRBJ2-7
D gene: -
clone size: -
CDR3 protein: CASSLWGGRMTNYEQYF
CDR3 DNA: TGTGCCAGCAGTTTATGGGGGGGACGGATGACGAACTACGAGCAGTACTTC

V gene: TRBV5-1
J gene: TRBJ2-7
D gene: TRBD2
clone size: once
CDR3 protein: CASSSGRGGRDEQYF
CDR3 DNA: TGCGCCAGCAGCTCGGGCCGGGGGGGCCGGGACGAGCAGTACTTC

V gene: TRBV28
J gene: TRBJ2-3
D gene: -
clone size: once
CDR3 protein: CASSLSGSRTDTQYF
CDR3 DNA: TGTGCCAGCAGTTTAAGCGGTAGTCGCACAGATACGCAGTATTTT

V gene: TRBV28
J gene: TRBJ1-2
D gene: -
clone size: -
CDR3 protein: CASSLTGRGLVGYGYTF
CDR3 DNA: TGTGCCAGCAGTTTAACTGGCCGAGGCCTCGTCGGCTATGGCTACACCTTC

V gene: TRBV27
J gene: TRBJ2-7
D gene: TRBD1
clone size: -
CDR3 protein: CASSFLPGQDTSYEQYF
CDR3 DNA: TGTGCCAGCAGTTTTTTACCCGGACAGGACACATCCTACGAGCAGTACTTC

V gene: TRBV7-9
J gene: TRBJ1-2
D gene: -
clone size: -
CDR3 protein: CASSLLVGVGYTF
CDR3 DNA: TGTGCCAGCAGCTTACTGGTAGGAGTCGGCTACACCTTC

V gene: TRBV6-5
J gene: TRBJ2-7
D gene: TRBD1
clone size: -
CDR3 protein: CASSYSTGKGYEQYF
CDR3 DNA: TGTGCCAGCAGTTACTCGACAGGGAAGGGCTACGAGCAGTACTTC